One sample yielded the 21 T cell receptor beta chains listed below, sequenced in a study of beta chain features in type 1 diabetes. Whole-study findings and limits: In all four CD4+ subsets, TCRB CDR3 length was significantly, moderately reduced in type 1 diabetes.

These receptors have no identified antigens. Reverse transcribing all isolated RNA meant expressed TCRB transcripts were sequenced. TCRdb keeps only in-frame clones here, not all; method: immunoSEQ multiplex PCR. The data hold around 340,000 clones, with approximately 9.9% observed a single time. The specimen sequenced was central memory CD4+ T cells from blood. These receptors all stem from a man aged 25 to 45 with type 1 diabetes.

This clone has a count of ten or more. Other DNA sequences in the sample encode the same CDR3. The rearrangement joins TRBV7-9 to TRBJ1-5; 7 bases align to TRBD1. J gave up 2 bases and V 4 bases, and 5 bases lay outside the gene matches. Germline loops: CDR1 SEHNR, CDR2 FQNEAQ (reference sequence). There are 15 residues in the CDR3. The CDR3 nucleotides are TGTGCCAGCAGCTCGACTACAGGGGGCAATCAGCCCCAGCATTTT. Its protein is CASSSTTGGNQPQHF.

This rearrangement joins TRBV2 to TRBJ1-2; 7 bases fit TRBD1. Germline-derived CDR1 and CDR2 are SNHLY and FYNNEI. Trimming removed 6 bases from V and 2 bases from J; junction bases left unmatched: 3. There are 13 residues in the CDR3. This chain's CDR3 is CASRGDSNYGYTF. The CDR3 nucleotides read TGTGCCAGCAGAGGGGACAGCAACTATGGCTACACCTTC.

V and J are TRBV9 and TRBJ1-4, with D uncertain. CDR3 length: 15 residues. Germline V gives CDR1 SGDLS, CDR2 YYNGEE. With 0 bases removed from V and 3 bases from J, the gap between germline ends came to 9 bases. DNA for the CDR3: TGTGCCAGCAGCGTAGCTATCGCCCCTAATGAAAAACTGTTTTTT. It translates to CASSVAIAPNEKLFF. Filled out from reference TRBV9 and TRBJ1-4, the complete variable domain reads DSGVTQTPKHLITATGQRVTLRCSPRSGDLSVYWYQQSLDQGLQFLIQYYNGEERAKGNILERFSAQQFPDLHSELNLSSLELGDSALYFCASSVAIAPNEKLFFGSGTQLSVL.

This clone was observed a handful of times. A junction boundary mismatches the germline segment, possibly from a read error. V and J are TRBV5-4 and TRBJ2-7; 9 nucleotides match TRBD1. The germline V gene encodes CDR1 SGHNT and CDR2 YYREEE (reference sequence). This CDR3 contains 15 residues. The CDR3 DNA is TGCGCCAGCAGCTGGGGACAGGGAGCCTCCTACGAGCAGTACTTC. This gives the protein CASSWGQGASYEQYF.

In this sample, this clone turned up a few times. V and J are TRBV20-1 and TRBJ2-2; D unclear. Germline V gene data show CDR1 as DFQATT and CDR2 as SNEGSKA (reference sequence). Trimming took 6 bases from V and 6 from J, leaving 8 bases between them. This CDR3 region has 11 residues. The CDR3 DNA follows: TGCAGTGCCGGGTCCGCCGGGGAGCTGTTTTTT. Protein sequence: CSAGSAGELFF.

This clone was seen a handful of times. V and J are TRBV5-1 and TRBJ1-6, with D uncertain. Looked up from germline, CDR1 is SGHRS and CDR2 is YFSETQ. This CDR3 is 13 amino acids long. Trimming took off 4 bases at V and 10 bases at J, with 12 bases between the two ends. Written as DNA, the CDR3 is TGCGCCAGCAGCCGCTGGGGAGACTCACCCCTCCACTTT. This encodes CASSRWGDSPLHF. Combining the CDR3 with reference TRBV5-1 and TRBJ1-6 gives the whole variable domain KAGVTQTPRYLIKTRGQQVTLSCSPISGHRSVSWYQQTPGQGLQFLFEYFSETQRNKGNFPGRFSGRQFSNSRSEMNVSTLELGDSALYLCASSRWGDSPLHFGNGTRLTVT.

Only a few counts were recorded for this clone. The CDR3 spells CASIEGQLIGNTIYF. CDR3 bases: TGTGCCAGCATCGAGGGACAGCTAATCGGAAACACCATATATTTT. This rearrangement joins TRBV6-1 to TRBJ1-3, with 7 bases identical to TRBD1. Germline V CDR1 and CDR2: MNHNS, SASEGT. CDR3 length equals 15 residues. V was pared by 7 bases and J by 4 bases, with 10 bases of the junction left unmatched.

The chain carries TRBV2 and TRBJ1-6; D remains unclear. The CDR3 loop spans 13 amino acids. Trimming removed 3 bases from V and 8 bases from J, with 8 bases in between. CDR1 is SNHLY and CDR2 is FYNNEI in the germline V gene. The CDR3 DNA reads TGTGCCAGCAGTGACACAACTCATTCACCCCTCCACTTT. Translation gives CASSDTTHSPLHF. Full variable domain (missing parts from reference TRBV2 and TRBJ1-6): EPEVTQTPSHQVTQMGQEVILRCVPISNHLYFYWYRQILGQKVEFLVSFYNNEISEKSEIFDDQFSVERPDGSNFTLKIRSTKLEDSAMYFCASSDTTHSPLHFGNGTRLTVT.

The V gene is TRBV28, the J gene TRBJ2-7; unclear D gene. V gave up 5 bases and J gave up 6 bases, with 14 bases separating them. The germline gives CDR1 MDHEN, CDR2 SYDVKM. The CDR3 runs 13 residues. The CDR3 DNA follows: TGTGCCAGCAGTCTAGGTTCTCCGCCCGAGCAGTACTTC. Protein: CASSLGSPPEQYF.

This clone was picked up a small number of times. The chain couples TRBV11-2 to TRBJ2-5; no clear D. Trimming left V 5 bases short and J 5 bases short, with 18 bases between. This CDR3 contains 15 residues. The germline V gene has CDR1 SGHAT and CDR2 FQNNGV. The CDR3 reads CASSPPTTGRETQYF. The CDR3 DNA reads TGTGCCAGCAGCCCCCCGACAACCGGGCGCGAGACCCAGTACTTC.

This clone was counted a few times. This chain joins TRBV11-2 and TRBJ2-3; TRBD2 matches 10 bases. V gave up 6 bases and J gave up 6 bases; unmatched junction bases: 12. CDR1 is SGHAT and CDR2 is FQNNGV in the germline V gene. The CDR3 consists of 16 residues. The CDR3 here is CASSSRTAGGMDTQYF. The CDR3 DNA sequence: TGTGCCAGCAGTTCAAGAACAGCGGGGGGGATGGATACGCAGTATTTT.

This clone has more than one count but fewer than ten. The same CDR3 is also encoded by other DNA sequences in this sample. The chain combines TRBV7-2 with TRBJ2-1, with TRBD2 as a possible D gene (6 bases). CDR1 and CDR2 from the germline V gene are SGHTA and FQGNSA. There are 15 residues in the CDR3. Trimming took 1 base from V and 4 from J, leaving 11 bases between them. The CDR3 DNA is TGTGCCAGCAGCTTAGGCGGGACGACTTACAATGAGCAGTTCTTC. Protein: CASSLGGTTYNEQFF.

This clone occurred a few times. The chain links TRBV11-2 to TRBJ1-2; 7 bases are a match to TRBD1. V shed 6 bases and J 0 bases; nucleotides not matched to a gene: 7. Looked up from germline, CDR1 is SGHAT and CDR2 is FQNNGV. This CDR3 is 15 amino acids long. This chain's CDR3 is CASSMGDRSNYGYTF. The CDR3 DNA reads TGTGCCAGCAGTATGGGGGACAGATCTAACTATGGCTACACCTTC.

This clone was counted a few times. One base away lies a much larger clone, so this may be a sequencing read error. Other DNA sequences in the same sample also yield this CDR3. The gene calls are TRBV28 and TRBJ2-7, with D maybe TRBD2 (6 bases). CDR1 is MDHEN, CDR2 SYDVKM, per germline. Trimming cost V 3 bases and J 4 bases, with 13 bases left between them. CDR3 length: 14 residues. The DNA for the CDR3 is TGTGCCAGCAGTTTGGGCGGGGCGGGGTACGAGCAGTACTTC. Its protein is CASSLGGAGYEQYF.

This clone was counted between two and nine times. The V and J genes are TRBV30 and TRBJ2-5; unclear D gene. Germline assignment: CDR1 GTSNPN and CDR2 SVGIG (reference sequence). The CDR3 spans 11 residues. Between the trimmed V and J ends, which lost 3 bases and 6 bases, there was a span of 8 bases. The CDR3 region is CAWSAGQTQYF. In DNA form, the CDR3 reads TGTGCCTGGAGCGCCGGACAGACCCAGTACTTC.

This clone was seen more than once but under ten times. One end of the junction does not line up with germline, which may come from a read error. V and J are TRBV7-6 and TRBJ2-5, with a possible D match to TRBD1 (6 bases). This CDR3 has 13 amino acids. CDR1 and CDR2 (germline): SGHVS, FNYEAQ. CDR3 sequence: CASSIARGETQYF. CDR3 bases: TGTGCCAGCAGCATAGCAAGGGGGGAGACCCAGTACTTC.

This clone occurred a few times. DNA of the CDR3: TGTGCCAGCAGCTTGGGGGGATCACCCCTCCACTTT. Its translation is CASSLGGSPLHF. The chain is built from TRBV7-2 and TRBJ1-6; possible D gene TRBD1, 5 bases. Germline V CDR1 and CDR2: SGHTA, FQGNSA. Trimming took off 3 bases at V and 10 bases at J, with 7 bases between the two ends. CDR3 length: 12 amino acids.

This clone appeared a few times. The chain joins TRBV2 to TRBJ2-6; no definite D call. Germline V gene sequence: CDR1 SNHLY, CDR2 FYNNEI. The V end was cut by 8 bases, the J end by 0 bases, with 8 bases between. The CDR3 sequence is 14 residues long. This CDR3 reads CASVASSGANVLTF. DNA of the CDR3: TGTGCCAGCGTGGCTAGCTCTGGGGCCAACGTCCTGACTTTC.

This clone appeared a few times. V is TRBV14 and J is TRBJ2-7, with D uncertain. V gave up 1 base and J gave up 6 bases, with 7 bases separating them. Germline assignment: CDR1 SGHDN and CDR2 FVKESK. CDR3 length equals 12 residues. The CDR3 coding sequence is TGTGCCAGCAGCCAAGTTTACAGCGAGCAGTACTTC. It encodes CASSQVYSEQYF.

There are a few counts of this clone. The CDR3 DNA is TGTGCCACAACTCTGGCAGGGAAGGCAGATACGCAGTATTTT. It codes for CATTLAGKADTQYF. This rearrangement joins TRBV19 to TRBJ2-3; tentative D call: TRBD1 (5 bases). Germline loops: CDR1 LNHDA, CDR2 SQIVND (reference sequence). There are 14 residues in the CDR3. The ends were cut back, 10 bases at V and 4 bases at J, with 18 bases in the middle.

The chain employs TRBV2 and TRBJ2-5, with D possibly being TRBD2 (6 bases). The CDR3 runs to 14 residues. V was trimmed by 5 bases and J by 5 bases, leaving 15 bases between them. Germline values: CDR1 SNHLY, CDR2 FYNNEI. CDR3 bases: TGTGCCAGCAGTCTTCGGGACTCGGGGGAGACCCAGTACTTC. This translates into CASSLRDSGETQYF.